The entry below describes one T cell receptor (beta chain). This sample was included in a study of CD8+ T cells in alopecia areata. Overall study context: Patients in the treated group were given tofacitinib by mouth, 5 to 10 mg twice a day. The duration of tofacitinib was 6 to 18 months, with 6 months off drug afterward.

Treatment specified: oral pan-JAK inhibitor, 5-10 mg twice daily. T lymphocytes (CD4+ and CD8+) were sorted from PBMCs. Sequencing used cDNA as its template, made by extracting RNA and reverse transcribing it. Profiled with immunoSEQ multiplex PCR; TCRdb holds only in-frame clones, not every one. Found here are 150,000 or so clones, about 59% of them singletons; the top ten hold roughly 15%. This CDR3 has 15 residues. The trim removed 8 bases at V and 6 bases at J, leaving 10 bases unmatched. Germline V gene sequence: CDR1 SEHNR, CDR2 FQNEAQ (reference sequence). The material sequenced was CD8+ T cells sorted from blood, taken at week 4, from a patient treated with tofacitinib. The gene calls are TRBV7-9 and TRBJ2-1; 10 bases align to TRBD1. The TCR comes from a human donor with alopecia areata. CDR3 sequence reads: CASETTDRGGNEQFF. The CDR3 coding sequence is TGTGCCAGCGAGACGACGGACAGGGGGGGCAATGAGCAGTTCTTC.